Sequencing of this TCR beta chain was carried out in a study of T cells in women clearing cervical HPV infection (dated by TCRdb to 2016 to 2018). As for the study more broadly: The cases were under 30 women with histologically confirmed HPV16-related CIN3 or worse, and 2 of these cases were invasive cancers. Among cases, blood sampling came a median of nearly 150 days after lesion detection, with an interquartile range of 90 to 200 days. Since only a few of the women had HLA typing available, the possibility that HLA type was acting as a confounder could not be ruled out. Blood from cases was collected at the visit at which the lesion was first identified, whereas blood from controls was collected once infection was no longer detected. Median age was roughly 35 years in cases versus 37 to 40 in controls, and baseline characteristics did not differ significantly. Cases were matched to controls by age within five years and by the year the sample was collected. Controls were around 23 women whose single incident HPV16 infection cleared within 12 months without precancer or cancer developing. In the parent cohort, some 11,000 women aged 18 or older were enrolled in Guanacaste, Costa Rica, during about 1992 to 1994 and then followed for 7 to 8 years. Nested within Costa Rica's Guanacaste HPV Natural History Study, an exploratory proof-of-principle case-control study compared TCR repertoires across cervical HPV16 outcomes. As quality controls, five blinded duplicates were added to each group, bringing the total to about 60 samples made up of roughly 50 participants and some ten replicates. The full study reports these points: The cross-sectional design could not show whether associations preceded infection or resulted from it; effector/memory subsets and HPV-specific T cells were not isolated. Random forest classifiers combining richness and V gene abundances distinguished cases from controls with an estimated AUC of more than 0.8. Lower TRBV6-7 relative abundance was observed in cases than in controls (roughly 0.11% versus 0.16%; Bonferroni P = 0.0008). Across sequencing depths, CIN3+ cases showed significantly higher TCR repertoire richness than controls, but evenness did not differ between the groups. T-cell numbers per sample were unknown, so richness differences could reflect varying T-cell content rather than repertoire biology.

A note on this clone: Its antigen has not been determined. Read data end 3 residues before the CDR3 end; the end is taken from the germline J gene.

The immunoSEQ assay used multiplex PCR to amplify TCR beta CDR3 regions from an average of approximately 1,200 ng of genomic DNA per sample. To correct primer bias, the assay used a complete synthetic TCR repertoire to set an amplification baseline. Amplicons were sequenced on the Illumina platform. Concerning the study's data processing: Sequences were error-corrected by clustering with frequency ratios and a modified nearest-neighbor algorithm and were then analyzed in the immunoSEQ Analyzer with IMGT gene definitions. At each rarefaction depth, TCR richness and evenness were averaged across 20 rarefaction repeats, and any sample with fewer sequences than the depth was left out. Relative abundances of V, D and J genes were compared between groups using Wilcoxon rank sum tests, with FDR correction applied. In the blinded duplicates, the intraclass correlation was roughly 96% for TCR richness and averaged about 80% across 55 to 75 gene segments. The immuneACCESS repertoire file appears here via TCRdb, limited to in-frame rearrangements. These files lack a portion of the clones; in checked studies, under half of the deficit traces to unresolved V genes, and the cause of the others is not known. V and J calls and clone size come straight from that table; D and trimming were deduced from the DNA. The sample's table covers under 45,000 clones. The top ten clones comprise about 5.8% of the sample.

V lost 4 bases and J lost 9 bases, and the count of bases not matched to a germline gene is 9. Including the terminal cysteine and phenylalanine, the CDR3 comprises 16 residues. The DNA has 39 bases, all within the CDR3, and is read from base 1. The germline V gene encodes CDR1 SNHLY and CDR2 FYNNEI. Every participant had a single incident cervical HPV16 infection, and prevalent HPV16 infections were excluded. Cervical HPV DNA was detected with MY09/MY11 PCR, and genotyping was done by dot-blot hybridization. Under 17 mL of heparinized blood was centrifuged, after which the buffy coat was aliquoted, frozen at -30 degrees C, and then stored at -80 degrees C. QIAGEN kits were used to extract genomic DNA from the buffy coat specimens.

The chain is assembled from TRBV2 and TRBJ2-1, with 13 bases in between that match TRBD2. The sequenced material came from blood buffy coat. The source is a woman aged 18-70 years with a cervical HPV16 infection that either progressed to CIN3+ or cleared (not recorded which). Partial CDR3 DNA: TGTGCCAGCAGTGGGACTAGCGGGAGTAGCAAGATTGAG. Protein translation: CASSGTSGSSKIE. The whole CDR3 region reads CASSGTSGSSKIEQFF.